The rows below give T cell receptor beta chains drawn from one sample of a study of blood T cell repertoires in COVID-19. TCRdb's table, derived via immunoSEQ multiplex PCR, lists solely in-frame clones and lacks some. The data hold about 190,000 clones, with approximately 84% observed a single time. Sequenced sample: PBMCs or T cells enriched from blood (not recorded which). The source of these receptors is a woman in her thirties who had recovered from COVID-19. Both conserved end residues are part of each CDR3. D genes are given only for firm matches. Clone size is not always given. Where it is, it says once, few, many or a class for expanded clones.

DNA: TGTGCCAGCACTACGGGTGGTAGCGGGAGCTACGAGCAGTACTTC
CDR3: CASTTGGSGSYEQYF
size: .
D: TRBD2
J: TRBJ2-7
V: TRBV6-5

DNA: TGCGCCAGCAGCTTGGGGAGGATAGCGGGGACGGGCTCCTACAATGAGCAGTTCTTC
CDR3: CASSLGRIAGTGSYNEQFF
size: .
D: TRBD2
J: TRBJ2-1
V: TRBV5-1

DNA: TGTGCCAGCAGCCGGTCAAAGAACACTGAAGCTTTCTTT
CDR3: CASSRSKNTEAFF
size: .
D: .
J: TRBJ1-1
V: TRBV7-9

DNA: TGCGCCAGCAGCGCCGGAGGGGCGACGACTGAAGCTTTCTTT
CDR3: CASSAGGATTEAFF
size: .
D: .
J: TRBJ1-1
V: TRBV5-1

DNA: TGTGCCAGTAGTCCCAGGGGGGTGTCGTATGGCTACACCTTC
CDR3: CASSPRGVSYGYTF
size: .
D: TRBD1
J: TRBJ1-2
V: TRBV19

DNA: TGTGCCAGTATTGGGGTCGGGGGAGGCTACACCTTC
CDR3: CASIGVGGGYTF
size: .
D: .
J: TRBJ1-2
V: TRBV19

DNA: TGTGCCAGCAGCTTAGAGCGGCCCTGGGCCACCGGGGAGCTGTTTTTT
CDR3: CASSLERPWATGELFF
size: .
D: .
J: TRBJ2-2
V: TRBV7-8

DNA: TGTGCCAGCAGCATAGACAGAAGCAATCAGCCCCAGCATTTT
CDR3: CASSIDRSNQPQHF
size: .
D: .
J: TRBJ1-5
V: TRBV6-2/TRBV6-3

DNA: TGCGCCAGCAGCTTGGAACTTGGCCGAGGGAGCAATGAGCAGTTCTTC
CDR3: CASSLELGRGSNEQFF
size: .
D: .
J: TRBJ2-1
V: TRBV5-1

DNA: TGTGCCAGCAGCCCACTGACGGCAGGAAGAAATGGCTACACCTTC
CDR3: CASSPLTAGRNGYTF
size: .
D: .
J: TRBJ1-2
V: TRBV11-3

DNA: TGTGCCAGCAGCTTAGGGCAGGGGGCGGGAGGCTACACCTTC
CDR3: CASSLGQGAGGYTF
size: few
D: TRBD1
J: TRBJ1-2
V: TRBV7-9

DNA: TGTGCCAGCACCGGGATAGGGACAGGGATAGGGTCACCCCTCCACTTT
CDR3: CASTGIGTGIGSPLHF
size: .
D: TRBD1
J: TRBJ1-6
V: TRBV2

DNA: TGTGCCAGCAGTTTACTGGAGACCGGGGAGCTGTTTTTT
CDR3: CASSLLETGELFF
size: .
D: .
J: TRBJ2-2
V: TRBV27

DNA: TGTGCCAGCAGTTTATCACAACAGGGGGTGGGCTATGGCTACACCTTC
CDR3: CASSLSQQGVGYGYTF
size: .
D: TRBD1
J: TRBJ1-2
V: TRBV27

DNA: TGTGCCAGCGCCCCAATGGGGGCCAGCTACAATGAGCAGTTCTTC
CDR3: CASAPMGASYNEQFF
size: .
D: .
J: TRBJ2-1
V: TRBV6-5

DNA: TGCGCCAGCAGCTTGGCAGGACAGCCGACGGGCTACACCTTC
CDR3: CASSLAGQPTGYTF
size: few
D: .
J: TRBJ1-2
V: TRBV5-1

DNA: TGTGCCAGTAGTATAGTGTTCGGGAGCCTAAGGAGTGAAAAACTGTTTTTT
CDR3: CASSIVFGSLRSEKLFF
size: .
D: .
J: TRBJ1-4
V: TRBV19

DNA: TGCGCCAGCAGCCGACTAGCGGAGGGGGCCGGGGAGCTGTTTTTT
CDR3: CASSRLAEGAGELFF
size: .
D: TRBD2
J: TRBJ2-2
V: TRBV5-1

DNA: TGTGCCAGCAGTTTAGGGCTCCTCTACGAGCAGTACTTC
CDR3: CASSLGLLYEQYF
size: once
D: .
J: TRBJ2-7
V: TRBV28

DNA: TGTGCCTGGAGCGTGTACTCTGGAAACACCATATATTTT
CDR3: CAWSVYSGNTIYF
size: .
D: .
J: TRBJ1-3
V: TRBV30

DNA: TGTGCCAGTAGTACCTTGACAGGGGAAGGCCTATGGGGCTACACCTTC
CDR3: CASSTLTGEGLWGYTF
size: .
D: TRBD1
J: TRBJ1-2
V: TRBV19

DNA: TGTGCCAGCAGCCCACCCGGCGCCCCTCAGGGGAGAGATCAGCCCCAGCATTTT
CDR3: CASSPPGAPQGRDQPQHF
size: .
D: .
J: TRBJ1-5
V: TRBV28

DNA: TGTGCCAGCAAGCAAGGACGACAGGACACTGAAGCTTTCTTT
CDR3: CASKQGRQDTEAFF
size: .
D: .
J: TRBJ1-1
V: TRBV6-5

DNA: TGTGCCAGCAGCTTGATAGCGGGGGGCTCCTACGAGCAGTACTTC
CDR3: CASSLIAGGSYEQYF
size: .
D: TRBD2
J: TRBJ2-7
V: TRBV11-2

DNA: TGTGCCACCAGTGACCCGCGGGACAGCCAAGAGACCCAGTACTTC
CDR3: CATSDPRDSQETQYF
size: few
D: .
J: TRBJ2-5
V: TRBV24-1

DNA: TGCGCCAGCAGTCGGGACAGGAATCAGCCCCAGCATTTT
CDR3: CASSRDRNQPQHF
size: .
D: TRBD1
J: TRBJ1-5
V: TRBV5-1

DNA: TGTGCCAGTACCCTCCGTAGCGGGGGTTACAATGAGCAGTTCTTC
CDR3: CASTLRSGGYNEQFF
size: .
D: TRBD2
J: TRBJ2-1
V: TRBV19

DNA: TGTGCCAGCAGCGTAACAGGGTTAGATACGCAGTATTTT
CDR3: CASSVTGLDTQYF
size: .
D: .
J: TRBJ2-3
V: TRBV5-6